Sequencing of this T cell receptor (beta chain) was carried out in a study of shared clonotypes between healthy human individuals. The data were produced by immunoSEQ multiplex PCR, yet TCRdb's version contains in-frame clones alone and is incomplete. Of millions of clones detected, 85% to 95% appear once; the ten largest clones hold under 0.15%. CDR1 MNHEY and CDR2 SMNVEV come from the germline V gene (reference sequence). V was trimmed by 4 bases and J by 2 bases, leaving 15 bases between them. The CDR3 runs to 16 residues. This chain links TRBV27 with TRBJ2-1, with D perhaps TRBD2 (6 bases). Sequenced material: naive CD4+ T cells sorted from blood. Subset reported: CD45RA+ positively selected. The origin of this receptor is a man aged 18 to 29 in good health. The CDR3 nucleotides are TGTGCCAGCAGTTCCCCACGACTAGGGACCTACAATGAGCAGTTCTTC. Encoded protein: CASSSPRLGTYNEQFF.